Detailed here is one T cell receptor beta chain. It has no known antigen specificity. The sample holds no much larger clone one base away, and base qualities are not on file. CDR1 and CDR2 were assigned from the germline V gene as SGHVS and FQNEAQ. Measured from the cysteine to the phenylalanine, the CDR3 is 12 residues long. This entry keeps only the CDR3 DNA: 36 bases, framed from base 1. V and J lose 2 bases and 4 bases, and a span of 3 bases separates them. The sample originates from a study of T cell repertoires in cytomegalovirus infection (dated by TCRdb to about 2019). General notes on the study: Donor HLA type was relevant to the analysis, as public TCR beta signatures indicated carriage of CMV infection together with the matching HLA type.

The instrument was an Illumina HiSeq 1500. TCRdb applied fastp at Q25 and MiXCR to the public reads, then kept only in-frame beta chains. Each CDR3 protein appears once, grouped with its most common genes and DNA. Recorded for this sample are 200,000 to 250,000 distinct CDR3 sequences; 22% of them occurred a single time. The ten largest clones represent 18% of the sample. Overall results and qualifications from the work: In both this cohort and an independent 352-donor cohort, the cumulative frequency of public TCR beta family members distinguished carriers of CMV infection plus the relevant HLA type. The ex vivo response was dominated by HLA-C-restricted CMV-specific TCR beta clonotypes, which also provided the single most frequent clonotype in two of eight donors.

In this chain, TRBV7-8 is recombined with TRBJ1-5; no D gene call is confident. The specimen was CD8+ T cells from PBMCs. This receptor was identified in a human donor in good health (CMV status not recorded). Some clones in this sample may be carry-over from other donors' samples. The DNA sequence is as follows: TGTGCCAGCAGCTTACCTAATCAGCCCCAGCATTTT. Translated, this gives CASSLPNQPQHF.